One and the same sample provided the 9 T cell receptor beta chains below, sequenced in a study of blood T cell repertoires in COVID-19 (dated by TCRdb to between 2020 and 2021). The library relied on the immunoSEQ multiplex PCR assay. Here the immuneACCESS table is served through TCRdb, limited to in-frame sequences with V and J called. Missing clones are a known gap in these copies; in checked studies unresolved V genes cover under half, and the rest lacks a known reason. The sample data list nearly 350,000 clones, and almost 90% of these were observed just once. The ten largest clones capture roughly 6.6% of the sample. The source material was peripheral blood. Source of these receptors: a woman aged 65 to 85 with COVID-19, enrolled during active disease.

CDR3 residues: CASRTSGGAYEQYF. The CDR3 DNA reads as TGTGCCAGCAGAACTAGCGGGGGGGCTTACGAGCAGTACTTC. This sequence joins TRBV3-1 (or the pseudogene TRBV3-2) and TRBJ2-7, with 13 bases identical to TRBD2. V shed 6 bases, J shed 4 bases, and the junction held 3 bases outside the gene matches. Germline loops: CDR1 LGHDT, CDR2 YNNKEL (reference sequence). The CDR3 extends over 14 amino acids.

V is TRBV10-3 and J is TRBJ1-6, with D perhaps TRBD1 (5 bases). The germline V gene has CDR1 ENHRY and CDR2 SYGVKD. Trimming took 8 bases from V and 0 from J, leaving 11 bases between them. CDR3 size: 15 residues. The CDR3 spells CAIGGGSSYNSPLHF. CDR3 nucleotides: TGTGCCATCGGGGGGGGTAGCTCCTATAATTCACCCCTCCACTTT.

The rearrangement joins TRBV25-1 to TRBJ1-1, with D unclear. The CDR3 length is 14 residues. CDR1 is MGHDK and CDR2 is SYGVNS in the germline V gene. Trimming left V 1 base short and J 5 bases short, with 11 bases between. The CDR3 nucleotides read TGTGCCAGCAGTGAATCCCAGACGAGGACTGAAGCTTTCTTT. Translating it yields CASSESQTRTEAFF.

The gene calls are TRBV10-3 and TRBJ1-2; D uncertain. The CDR3 spans 13 residues. CDR1 is ENHRY and CDR2 is SYGVKD in the germline V gene. The V and J ends lost 4 bases and 4 bases respectively, with 10 bases between them. CDR3 nucleotide sequence: TGTGCCATCAGTGCGGAGCTGATCTATGGCTACACCTTC. Protein sequence: CAISAELIYGYTF.

About this clone itself: Sequence at one end of the junction differs from germline and may be a read error. The chain is built from TRBV12-3 or TRBV12-4 and TRBJ1-1; D unresolved. The CDR3 totals 12 residues. The CDR3 DNA reads as TGTGCCAGCAGTTTATTACCCGCTGAGGCTTTCTTT. This codes for CASSLLPAEAFF.

This clone showed up just once. The chain's CDR3 is CATSRPSGNEQFF. Here the CDR3 DNA reads TGTGCCACCAGCAGACCCTCGGGCAATGAGCAGTTCTTC. The chain uses TRBV15 and TRBJ2-1; no clear D gene. CDR3 length: 13 amino acids. The germline V gene has CDR1 LNHNV and CDR2 YYDKDF (reference sequence). The ends were cut back, 2 bases at V and 6 bases at J, with 8 bases in the middle. Based on the CDR3 plus reference TRBV15 and TRBJ2-1, the full variable domain is DAMVIQNPRYQVTQFGKPVTLSCSQTLNHNVMYWYQQKSSQAPKLLFHYYDKDFNNEADTPDNFQSRRPNTSFCFLDIRSPGLGDTAMYLCATSRPSGNEQFFGPGTRLTVL.

The V gene is TRBV19, the J gene TRBJ1-1, with 10 bases matching TRBD1. This CDR3 is 15 amino acids long. V shed 6 bases and J 2 bases; nucleotides not matched to a gene: 6. The germline V gene has CDR1 LNHDA and CDR2 SQIVND (reference sequence). CDR3 sequence (DNA): TGTGCCAGTAGAAAACAGACAGGGGGCAACACTGAAGCTTTCTTT. Its translation: CASRKQTGGNTEAFF.

This clone was recorded once. The gene calls are TRBV5-4 and TRBJ2-4; unclear D gene. Trimming removed 5 bases from V and 6 bases from J, with 18 bases in between. From germline, CDR1 is SGHNT and CDR2 YYREEE (reference sequence). This CDR3 is built from 15 residues. The chain's CDR3 is CASRLVGGGTNIQYF. The CDR3 DNA reads as TGTGCCAGCAGACTGGTCGGTGGCGGTACAAACATTCAGTACTTC.

The rearrangement links TRBV5-4 to TRBJ1-1; D perhaps matches TRBD1 (5 bases). V gave up 3 bases and J gave up 3 bases, with 18 bases separating them. This CDR3 region has 16 residues. Germline-derived CDR1 and CDR2 are SGHNT and YYREEE (reference sequence). The CDR3 loop is CASSSGGRGSDTEAFF. The CDR3 DNA reads TGTGCCAGCAGCTCGGGGGGTCGGGGGAGTGACACTGAAGCTTTCTTT.